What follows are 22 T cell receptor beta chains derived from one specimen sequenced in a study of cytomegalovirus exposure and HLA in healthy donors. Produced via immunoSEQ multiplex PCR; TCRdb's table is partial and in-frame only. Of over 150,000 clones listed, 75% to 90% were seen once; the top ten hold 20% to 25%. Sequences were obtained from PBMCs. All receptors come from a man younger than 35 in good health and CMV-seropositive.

CDR3 sequence: CASSKGQGDYGYTF. DNA of the CDR3: TGTGCCAGCAGCAAGGGACAGGGGGACTATGGCTACACCTTC. The rearrangement links TRBV7-2 to TRBJ1-2, with 11 bases fitting TRBD1. The CDR3 covers 14 residues. With V trimmed by 5 bases and J by 3 bases, 2 bases remained unmatched. CDR1 and CDR2 (germline): SGHTA, FQGNSA. Drawing the rest from reference TRBV7-2 and TRBJ1-2, the complete variable domain is GAGVSQSPSNKVTEKGKDVELRCDPISGHTALYWYRQSLGQGLEFLIYFQGNSAPDKSGLPSDRFSAERTGGSVSTLTIQRTQQEDSAVYLCASSKGQGDYGYTFGSGTRLTVV.

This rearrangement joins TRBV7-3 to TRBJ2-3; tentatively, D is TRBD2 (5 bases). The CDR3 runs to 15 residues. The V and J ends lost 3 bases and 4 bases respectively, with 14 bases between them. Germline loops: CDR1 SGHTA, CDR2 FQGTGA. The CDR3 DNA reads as TGTGCCAGCAGCTTCGGACTTGGAGGCTCAGATACGCAGTATTTT. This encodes CASSFGLGGSDTQYF.

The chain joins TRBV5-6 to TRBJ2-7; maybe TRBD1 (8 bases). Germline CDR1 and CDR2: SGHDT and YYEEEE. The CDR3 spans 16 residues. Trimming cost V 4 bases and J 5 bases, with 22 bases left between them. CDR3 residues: CASSLGGTGRRDEQYF. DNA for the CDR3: TGTGCCAGCAGCCTGGGGGGGACAGGTAGGCGTGACGAGCAGTACTTC.

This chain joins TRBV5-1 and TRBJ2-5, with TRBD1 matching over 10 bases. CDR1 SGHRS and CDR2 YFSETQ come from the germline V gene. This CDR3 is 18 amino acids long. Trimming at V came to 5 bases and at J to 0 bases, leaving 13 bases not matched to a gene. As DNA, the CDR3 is TGCGCCAGCAGGGTTCGAGGGACAGGGGACCGGTACCAAGAGACCCAGTACTTC. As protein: CASRVRGTGDRYQETQYF.

CDR3 sequence: CASSSRTGGSEQYF. CDR3 sequence (DNA): TGTGCCAGCAGCTCAAGAACAGGGGGCTCAGAGCAGTACTTC. V and J are TRBV7-8 and TRBJ2-7; 9 bases match TRBD1. V dropped 4 bases and J dropped 7; count of bases not matched to a gene: 8. Germline lookup yields CDR1 SGHVS and CDR2 FQNEAQ. CDR3 length: 14 residues.

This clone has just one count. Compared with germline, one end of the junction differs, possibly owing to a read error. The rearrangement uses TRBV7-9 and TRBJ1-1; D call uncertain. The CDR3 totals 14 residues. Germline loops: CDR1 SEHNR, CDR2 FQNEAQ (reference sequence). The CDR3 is CLEGRGPVNTEAFF. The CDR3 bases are TGCCTAGAAGGGAGAGGTCCTGTGAACACTGAAGCTTTCTTT.

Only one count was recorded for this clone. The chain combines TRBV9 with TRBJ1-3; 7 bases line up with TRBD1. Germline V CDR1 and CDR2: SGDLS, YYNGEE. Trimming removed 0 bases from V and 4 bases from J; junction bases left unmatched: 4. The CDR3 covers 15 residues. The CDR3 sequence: CASSVEGARGNTIYF. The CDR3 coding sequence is TGTGCCAGCAGCGTAGAGGGGGCACGAGGAAACACCATATATTTT.

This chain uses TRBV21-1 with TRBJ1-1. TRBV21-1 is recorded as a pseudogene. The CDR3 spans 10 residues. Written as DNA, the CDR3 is TGTGCCAGATCGTACACTGAAGCTTTCTTT. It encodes CARSYTEAFF.

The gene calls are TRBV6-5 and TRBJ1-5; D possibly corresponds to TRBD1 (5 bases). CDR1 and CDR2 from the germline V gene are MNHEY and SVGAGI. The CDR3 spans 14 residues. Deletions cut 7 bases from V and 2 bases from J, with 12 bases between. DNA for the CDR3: TGTGCCAGCATACGGGGGGGTGGCAATCAGCCCCAGCATTTT. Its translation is CASIRGGGNQPQHF.

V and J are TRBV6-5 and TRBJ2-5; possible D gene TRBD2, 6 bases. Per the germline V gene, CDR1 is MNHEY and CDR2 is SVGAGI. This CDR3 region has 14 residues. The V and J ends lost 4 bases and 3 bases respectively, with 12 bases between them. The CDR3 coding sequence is TGTGCCAGCAGTTCCTCAGGCGGGGAAGAGACCCAGTACTTC. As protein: CASSSSGGEETQYF.

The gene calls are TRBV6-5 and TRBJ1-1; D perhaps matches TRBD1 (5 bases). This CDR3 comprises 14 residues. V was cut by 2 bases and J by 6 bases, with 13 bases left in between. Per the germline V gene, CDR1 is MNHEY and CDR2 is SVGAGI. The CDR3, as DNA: TGTGCCAGCAGTTACGCAGACAGAGGCGCTGAAGCTTTCTTT. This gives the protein CASSYADRGAEAFF.

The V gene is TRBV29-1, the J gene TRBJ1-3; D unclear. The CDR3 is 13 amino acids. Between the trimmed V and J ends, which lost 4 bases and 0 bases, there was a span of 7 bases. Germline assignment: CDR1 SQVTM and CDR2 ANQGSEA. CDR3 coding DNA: TGCAGCGTTGCGGGTCACTCTGGAAACACCATATATTTT. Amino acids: CSVAGHSGNTIYF. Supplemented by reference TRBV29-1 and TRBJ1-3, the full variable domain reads SAVISQKPSRDICQRGTSLTIQCQVDSQVTMMFWYRQQPGQSLTLIATANQGSEATYESGFVIDKFPISRPNLTFSTLTVSNMSPEDSSIYLCSVAGHSGNTIYFGEGSWLTVV.

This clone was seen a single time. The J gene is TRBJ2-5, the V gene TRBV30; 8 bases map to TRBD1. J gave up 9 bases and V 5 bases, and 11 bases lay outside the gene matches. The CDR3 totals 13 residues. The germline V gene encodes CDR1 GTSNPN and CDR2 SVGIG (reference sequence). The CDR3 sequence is CAWRWQGAGAQYF. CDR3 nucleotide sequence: TGTGCCTGGCGGTGGCAGGGGGCAGGGGCCCAGTACTTC.

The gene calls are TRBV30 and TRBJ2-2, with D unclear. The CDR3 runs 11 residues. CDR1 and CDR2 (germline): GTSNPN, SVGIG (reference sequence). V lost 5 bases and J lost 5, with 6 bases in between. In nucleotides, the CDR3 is TGTGCCTGGGGTAGAACCGGGGAGCTGTTTTTT. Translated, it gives CAWGRTGELFF.

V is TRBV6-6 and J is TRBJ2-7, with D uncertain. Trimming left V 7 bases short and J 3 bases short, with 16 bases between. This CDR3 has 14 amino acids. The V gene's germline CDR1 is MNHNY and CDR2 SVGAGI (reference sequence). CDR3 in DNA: TGTGCCAGCACTAATGGAGAGGCCTTCTACGAGCAGTACTTC. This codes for CASTNGEAFYEQYF.

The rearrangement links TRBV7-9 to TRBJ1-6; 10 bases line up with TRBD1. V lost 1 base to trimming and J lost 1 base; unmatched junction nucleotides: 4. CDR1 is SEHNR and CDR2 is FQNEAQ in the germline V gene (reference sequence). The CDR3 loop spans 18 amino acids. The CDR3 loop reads CASSLGQGARSYNSPLHF. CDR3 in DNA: TGTGCCAGCAGCTTAGGACAGGGGGCGAGGTCCTATAATTCACCCCTCCACTTT.

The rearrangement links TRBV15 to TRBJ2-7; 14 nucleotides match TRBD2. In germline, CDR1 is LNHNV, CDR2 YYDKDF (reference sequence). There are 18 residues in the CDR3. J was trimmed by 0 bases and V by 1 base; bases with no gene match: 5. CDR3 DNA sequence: TGTGCCACCAGCAGAGCTACCGGGACTAGCGGGAGCTCCTACGAGCAGTACTTC. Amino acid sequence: CATSRATGTSGSSYEQYF.

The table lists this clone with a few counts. The CDR3 loop is CASSAREGMRSNYGYTF. DNA of the CDR3: TGTGCCAGCAGTGCCCGGGAGGGGATGAGATCTAACTATGGCTACACCTTC. This sequence joins TRBV6-1 and TRBJ1-2; perhaps TRBD1 as D (5 bases). Germline CDR1 and CDR2: MNHNS and SASEGT. V gave up 4 bases and J gave up 0 bases, with 18 bases separating them. The CDR3 sequence is 17 residues long.

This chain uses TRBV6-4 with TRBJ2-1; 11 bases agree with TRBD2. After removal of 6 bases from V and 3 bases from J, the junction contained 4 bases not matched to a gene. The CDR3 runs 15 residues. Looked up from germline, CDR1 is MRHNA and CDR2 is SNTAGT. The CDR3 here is CASSLLAGDYNEQFF. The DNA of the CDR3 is TGTGCCAGCAGCCTACTAGCGGGGGACTACAATGAGCAGTTCTTC.

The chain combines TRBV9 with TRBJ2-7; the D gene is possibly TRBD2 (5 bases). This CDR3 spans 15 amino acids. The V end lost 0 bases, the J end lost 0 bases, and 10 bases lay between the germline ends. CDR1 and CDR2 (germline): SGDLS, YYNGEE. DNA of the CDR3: TGTGCCAGCAGCGTAGCGAGCGGCGCCTCCTACGAGCAGTACTTC. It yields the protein CASSVASGASYEQYF.

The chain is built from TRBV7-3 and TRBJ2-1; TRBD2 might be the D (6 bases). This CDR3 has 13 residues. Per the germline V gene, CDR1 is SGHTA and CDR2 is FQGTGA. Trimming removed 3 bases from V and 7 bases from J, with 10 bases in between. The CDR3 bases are TGTGCCAGCAGCTTGGGGCTAGCGAATGAGCAGTTCTTC. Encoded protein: CASSLGLANEQFF. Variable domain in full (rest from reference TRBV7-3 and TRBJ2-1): GAGVSQTPSNKVTEKGKYVELRCDPISGHTALYWYRQSLGQGPEFLIYFQGTGAADDSGLPNDRFFAVRPEGSVSTLKIQRTERGDSAVYLCASSLGLANEQFFGPGTRLTVL.

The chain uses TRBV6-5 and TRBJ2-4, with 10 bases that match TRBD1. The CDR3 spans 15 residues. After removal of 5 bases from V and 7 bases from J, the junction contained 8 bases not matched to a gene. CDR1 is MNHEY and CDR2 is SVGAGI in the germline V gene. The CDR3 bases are TGTGCCAGCAGTACGCCGACAGGGGGCTGGAACATTCAGTACTTC. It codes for CASSTPTGGWNIQYF.